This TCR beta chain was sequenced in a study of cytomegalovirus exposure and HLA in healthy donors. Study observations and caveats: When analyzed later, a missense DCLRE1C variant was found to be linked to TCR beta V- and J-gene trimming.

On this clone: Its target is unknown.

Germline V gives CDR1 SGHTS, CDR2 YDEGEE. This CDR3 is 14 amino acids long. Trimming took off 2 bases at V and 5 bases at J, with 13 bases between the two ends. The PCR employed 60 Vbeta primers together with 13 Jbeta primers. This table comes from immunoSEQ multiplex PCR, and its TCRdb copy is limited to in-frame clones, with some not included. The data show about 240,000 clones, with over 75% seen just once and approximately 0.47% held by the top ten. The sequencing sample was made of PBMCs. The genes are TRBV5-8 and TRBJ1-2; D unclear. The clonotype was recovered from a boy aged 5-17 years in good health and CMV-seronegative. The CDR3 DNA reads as TGTGCCAGCAGCTTAGTTGGTCGGGGTTATGGCTACACCTTC. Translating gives CASSLVGRGYGYTF.